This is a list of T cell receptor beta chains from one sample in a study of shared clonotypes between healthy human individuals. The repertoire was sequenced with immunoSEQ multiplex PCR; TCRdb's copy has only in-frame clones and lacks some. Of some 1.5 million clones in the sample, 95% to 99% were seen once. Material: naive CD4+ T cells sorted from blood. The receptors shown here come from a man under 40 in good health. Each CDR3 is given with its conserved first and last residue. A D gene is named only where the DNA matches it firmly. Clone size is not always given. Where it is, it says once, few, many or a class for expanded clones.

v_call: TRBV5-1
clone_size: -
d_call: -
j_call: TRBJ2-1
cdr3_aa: CASSPSSYNEQFF
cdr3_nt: TGCGCCAGCAGTCCAAGCTCCTACAATGAGCAGTTCTTC

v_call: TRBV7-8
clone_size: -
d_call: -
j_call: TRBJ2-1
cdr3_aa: CASSLVTGRYNEQFF
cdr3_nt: TGTGCCAGCAGCTTAGTTACGGGGAGATACAATGAGCAGTTCTTC

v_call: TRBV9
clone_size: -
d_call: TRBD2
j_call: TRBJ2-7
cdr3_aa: CASSVSAWEGNEQYF
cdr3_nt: TGTGCCAGCAGCGTATCCGCGTGGGAGGGGAACGAGCAGTACTTC

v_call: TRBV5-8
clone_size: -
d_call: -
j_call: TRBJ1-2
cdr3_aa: CASSLAGAGNYGYTF
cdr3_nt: TGTGCCAGCAGCTTGGCGGGGGCGGGTAACTATGGCTACACCTTC

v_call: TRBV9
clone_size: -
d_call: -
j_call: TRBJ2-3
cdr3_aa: CASSVVGTDTQYF
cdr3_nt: TGTGCCAGCAGCGTTGTAGGCACAGATACGCAGTATTTT

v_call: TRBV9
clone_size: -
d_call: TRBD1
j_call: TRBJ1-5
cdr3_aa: CASSVGQGNNQPQHF
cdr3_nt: TGTGCCAGCAGCGTGGGACAGGGTAACAATCAGCCCCAGCATTTT

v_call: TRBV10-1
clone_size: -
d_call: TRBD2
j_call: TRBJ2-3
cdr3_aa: CASSLGGRRTDTQYF
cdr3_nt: TGCGCCAGCTCCCTCGGCGGGAGGAGGACAGATACGCAGTATTTT

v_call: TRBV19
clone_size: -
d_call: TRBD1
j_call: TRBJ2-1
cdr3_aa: CATVSRGRDEQFF
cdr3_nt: TGTGCCACCGTTTCCAGGGGGCGGGATGAGCAGTTCTTC

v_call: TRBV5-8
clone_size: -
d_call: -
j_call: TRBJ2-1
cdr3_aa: CASTRGRGYNEQFF
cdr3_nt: TGTGCCAGCACCCGGGGCAGGGGCTACAATGAGCAGTTCTTC

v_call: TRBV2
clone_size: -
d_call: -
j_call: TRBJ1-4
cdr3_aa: CASSELPNEKLFF
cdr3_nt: TGTGCCAGCAGTGAACTGCCTAATGAAAAACTGTTTTTT

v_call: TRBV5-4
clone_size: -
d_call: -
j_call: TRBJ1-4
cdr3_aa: CASSRQGRLTNEKLFF
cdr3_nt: TGTGCCAGCAGCCGACAAGGGCGCCTTACTAATGAAAAACTGTTTTTT

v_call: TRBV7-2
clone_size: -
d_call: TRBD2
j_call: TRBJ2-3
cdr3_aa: CASSLGRLAGADTQYF
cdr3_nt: TGTGCCAGCAGCTTAGGTCGACTAGCGGGCGCAGATACGCAGTATTTT

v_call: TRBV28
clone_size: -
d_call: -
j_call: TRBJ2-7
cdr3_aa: CASSTPTSSYEQYF
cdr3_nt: TGTGCCAGCAGCACCCCGACGTCCTCCTACGAGCAGTACTTC

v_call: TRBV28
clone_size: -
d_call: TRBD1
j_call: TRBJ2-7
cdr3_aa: CASLGQSPNQYEQYF
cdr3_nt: TGTGCCAGCCTGGGACAGTCCCCGAACCAGTACGAGCAGTACTTC

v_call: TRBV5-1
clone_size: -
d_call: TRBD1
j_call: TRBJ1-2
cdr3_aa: CASSMDRPLYGYTF
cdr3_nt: TGCGCCAGCAGCATGGACAGGCCTCTCTATGGCTACACCTTC

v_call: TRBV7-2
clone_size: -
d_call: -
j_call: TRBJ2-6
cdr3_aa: CASSLDAGRRSGANVLTF
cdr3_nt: TGTGCCAGCAGCTTAGATGCAGGGCGGAGATCTGGGGCCAACGTCCTGACTTTC

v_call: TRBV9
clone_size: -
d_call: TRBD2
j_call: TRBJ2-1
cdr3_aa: CASSVVTSGLVEQFF
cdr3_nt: TGTGCCAGCAGCGTAGTTACTAGCGGGTTGGTTGAGCAGTTCTTC

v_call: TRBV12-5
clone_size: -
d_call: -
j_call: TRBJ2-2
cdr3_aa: CASGSAGELFF
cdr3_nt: TGTGCTAGCGGGAGCGCCGGGGAGCTGTTTTTT

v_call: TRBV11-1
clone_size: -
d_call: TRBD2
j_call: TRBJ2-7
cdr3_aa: CASSLGLAGGTYEQYF
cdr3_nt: TGTGCCAGCAGCTTAGGACTAGCGGGAGGAACCTACGAGCAGTACTTC

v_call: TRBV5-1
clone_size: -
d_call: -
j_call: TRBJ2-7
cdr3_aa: CASSLEGGHEQYF
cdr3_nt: TGCGCCAGCAGCTTGGAAGGCGGTCACGAGCAGTACTTC

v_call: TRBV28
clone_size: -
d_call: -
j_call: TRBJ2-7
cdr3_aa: CASSPAPRDEQYF
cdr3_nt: TGTGCCAGCAGTCCCGCCCCGCGGGACGAGCAGTACTTC

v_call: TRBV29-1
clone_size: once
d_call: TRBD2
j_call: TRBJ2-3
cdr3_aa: CSARLAGGVDTQYF
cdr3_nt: TGCAGCGCCCGACTAGCGGGAGGAGTAGATACGCAGTATTTT

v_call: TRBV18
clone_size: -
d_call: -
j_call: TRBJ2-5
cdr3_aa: CASSPSFQETQYF
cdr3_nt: TGTGCCAGCTCACCAAGCTTCCAAGAGACCCAGTACTTC

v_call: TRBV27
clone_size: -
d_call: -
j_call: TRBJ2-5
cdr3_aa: CASSATQHQETQYF
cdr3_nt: TGTGCCAGCAGCGCGACACAGCACCAAGAGACCCAGTACTTC

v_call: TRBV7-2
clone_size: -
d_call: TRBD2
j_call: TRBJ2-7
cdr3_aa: CASSLGSGSVYEQYF
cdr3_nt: TGTGCCAGCAGCTTAGGTAGCGGGAGTGTCTACGAGCAGTACTTC

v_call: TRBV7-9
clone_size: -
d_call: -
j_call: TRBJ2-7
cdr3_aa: CASSLAPTGTGIYEQYF
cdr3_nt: TGTGCCAGCAGCTTAGCCCCCACGGGGACGGGAATCTACGAGCAGTACTTC